This TCR beta chain emerged from a study of beta chain features in type 1 diabetes. Stem cell-like memory, regulatory, central memory and naive CD4+ cells were sorted via CD45RO/CCR7/CD25/CD127/CD95/CD27. This CDR3 comprises 15 residues. Germline-derived CDR1 and CDR2 are PRHDT and FYEKMQ (reference sequence). The V segment lost 5 bases and the J segment 3 bases; nucleotides outside the gene matches: 10. This clone was detected ten times or more. The study reverse transcribed the entire isolated RNA, so it sequenced expressed TCRB transcripts. Data came from immunoSEQ multiplex PCR; TCRdb stores just in-frame clones and leaves some out. The sample records 900,000 or so clones, under 20% being singletons.

This TCR came from a woman younger than 30 in good health. Sequencing was performed on naive CD4+ T cells from blood. The chain joins TRBV13 to TRBJ2-7; 7 bases are a match to TRBD1. Written as DNA, the CDR3 is TGTGCCAGCAGCCTAAACAGGGGACGAGACTACGAGCAGTACTTC. Translated, it gives CASSLNRGRDYEQYF.